These T cell receptor beta chains were read from a single sample in a study of regulatory T cells in long-lasting Graves disease. Each CDR3 protein gets one entry after TCRdb re-called the multiplex PCR reads with MiXCR. The repertoire holds over 350,000 distinct CDR3 sequences, approximately 16% seen once, with approximately 8% in the top ten. The sample was also reused in another study, on T cells in Graves' hyperthyroidism and ophthalmopathy.

The sequencing here drew on peripheral blood mononuclear cells (PBMCs), taken at new diagnosis, from a patient treated with antithyroid drugs. All receptors come from a middle-aged woman with Graves disease. CDR3s include the opening cysteine and the closing phenylalanine or tryptophan. A D gene is named only where the DNA matches it firmly. Clone size is given for some rows only: seen once, a few or many times, or a class if the clone is expanded.

clone_size,d_call,j_call,v_call,cdr3_length,cdr3_nt,cdr3_aa
many,-,TRBJ1-1,TRBV6-5,13,TGTGCCAGCAGTTACTCTGGGTACACTGAAGCTTTCTTT,CASSYSGYTEAFF
-,-,TRBJ2-7,TRBV20-1,12,TGCAGTGCTCCCTTTGGGCCGTACGAGCAGTACTTC,CSAPFGPYEQYF
-,TRBD2,TRBJ2-1,TRBV18,16,TGTGCCAGCTCACTGACTAGCGGGGGGTCCTACAATGAGCAGTTCTTC,CASSLTSGGSYNEQFF
many,TRBD1,TRBJ1-4,TRBV12-3/TRBV12-4,14,TGTGCCAGCAGTCAGGACAGGGGCCAAGAAAAACTGTTTTTT,CASSQDRGQEKLFF
many,-,TRBJ2-4,TRBV3-1,15,TGTGCCAGCAGCCAAGGTCTCGCGGGATTGAACATTCAGTACTTC,CASSQGLAGLNIQYF
many,-,TRBJ2-3,TRBV20-1,16,TGCAGTGCTAGAGATTCTCGGCGGGCTCCCTCCGATACGCAGTATTTT,CSARDSRRAPSDTQYF
many,-,TRBJ2-1,TRBV5-1,15,TGCGCCAGCAGCTTGGAGGAGGGGGCCTACAATGAGCAGTTCTTC,CASSLEEGAYNEQFF
few,TRBD2,TRBJ2-3,TRBV7-6,19,TGTGCCAGCAGCAACCTGGGACTAGCGGGAGGGCCGGGGACAGATACGCAGTATTTT,CASSNLGLAGGPGTDTQYF
many,TRBD2,TRBJ2-5,TRBV20-1,16,TGCAGTGCTAGCCCCGCTCTAGCGGGAACGGTAGAGACCCAGTACTTC,CSASPALAGTVETQYF
many,TRBD2,TRBJ2-3,TRBV12-3/TRBV12-4,16,TGTGCCAGCAGCCTAAGCGGGAGGGCTACACCAGATACGCAGTATTTT,CASSLSGRATPDTQYF
few,TRBD2,TRBJ2-1,TRBV7-9,17,TGTGCCAGCAGCCCGGGTTGGCGGGAGGGCCTCTACAATGAGCAGTTCTTC,CASSPGWREGLYNEQFF
-,-,TRBJ2-1,TRBV11-2,12,TGTGCCAGCAGCCTCCCCGGCGTCGAGCAGTTCTTC,CASSLPGVEQFF
many,TRBD2,TRBJ2-2,TRBV12-3/TRBV12-4,18,TGTGCCAGCAGTGAATTTCCATTGGGACTAAAGAACACCGGGGAGCTGTTTTTT,CASSEFPLGLKNTGELFF
many,TRBD1,TRBJ2-5,TRBV7-9,16,TGTGCCAGCAGCTTCGGGGGACAGGGTGGAGGGGAGACCCAGTACTTC,CASSFGGQGGGETQYF
many,-,TRBJ2-1,TRBV28,13,TGTGCCAGCAGCCGAAACGGGGACGATGAGCAGTTCTTC,CASSRNGDDEQFF
-,-,TRBJ1-2,TRBV18,13,TGTGCCAGCTCCCGGGCCGGGTCAGGTGGCTACACCTTC,CASSRAGSGGYTF
many,-,TRBJ1-6,TRBV27,14,TGTGCCAGCAGACCCCGGACAGAAAATTCACCCCTCCACTTT,CASRPRTENSPLHF
few,TRBD2,TRBJ2-7,TRBV6-5,16,TGTGCCAGCAGTTACTCCCAGACTAGCGGGTTTTACGAGCAGTACTTC,CASSYSQTSGFYEQYF
few,-,TRBJ2-2,TRBV11-2,16,TGTGCCAGCAGCTTAGGGGGGATAGTGATGACCGGGGAGCTGTTTTTT,CASSLGGIVMTGELFF
-,TRBD2,TRBJ2-2,TRBV4-1,16,TGCGCCAGCAGCCAAGGACTAGCGGGCAGCCCCGGGGAGCTGTTTTTT,CASSQGLAGSPGELFF
-,-,TRBJ2-1,TRBV6-2/TRBV6-3,12,TGTGCCACCACGCGGCAGGACAATGAGCAGTTCTTC,CATTRQDNEQFF
many,TRBD2,TRBJ2-5,TRBV4-1,15,TGCGCCAGCAGCCAAATAGGACTAGCTCAAGAGACCCAGTACTTC,CASSQIGLAQETQYF
many,TRBD2,TRBJ2-2,TRBV7-9,16,TGTGCCAGCAGCTTAAGGCTAGCGGGGAACACCGGGGAGCTGTTTTTT,CASSLRLAGNTGELFF
many,TRBD2,TRBJ2-1,TRBV12-3/TRBV12-4,17,TGTGCCAGCAGTCCGGGACTAGCGAGCGACTCCTACAATGAGCAGTTCTTC,CASSPGLASDSYNEQFF
-,-,TRBJ2-2,TRBV24-1,15,TGTGCCACCGCCGGGACAAATACGAACACCGGGGAGCTGTTTTTT,CATAGTNTNTGELFF
few,-,TRBJ1-2,TRBV5-4,14,TGTGCCAGCAGCTTGAGGGGGGCAGGCTCTGGCTACACCTTC,CASSLRGAGSGYTF
many,-,TRBJ1-3,TRBV30,15,TGTGCCTGGAGTGGACCTGGGACGGTCAGAAACACCATATATTTT,CAWSGPGTVRNTIYF
-,TRBD1,TRBJ1-1,TRBV19,13,TGTGCCAGCAGGGACAGCGCAAACACTGAAGCTTTCTTT,CASRDSANTEAFF
many,-,TRBJ2-5,TRBV11-2,15,TGTGCCAGCAGCTTAGGGGTCTCGAAGAGGGAGACCCAGTACTTC,CASSLGVSKRETQYF
many,TRBD2,TRBJ2-1,TRBV29-1,14,TGCAGCGTTGGTCTAGCGGGAATACCGTATGAGCAGTTCTTC,CSVGLAGIPYEQFF
-,TRBD2,TRBJ2-7,TRBV11-2,12,TGTGCCAGCAGCTTTGGGACTAGCGAGCGGTACTTC,CASSFGTSERYF
many,TRBD1,TRBJ1-2,TRBV9,15,TGTGCCAGCAGCCCTTCGGCCGGGACAGGGTTCCTCCACACCTTC,CASSPSAGTGFLHTF
many,-,TRBJ2-6,TRBV28,14,TGTGCCAGCAGACAGAGCTCTGGGGCCAACGTCCTGACTTTC,CASRQSSGANVLTF
-,-,TRBJ2-3,TRBV18,14,TGTGCCAGCTCACCTACGACAGGCGGCGGTACGCAGTATTTT,CASSPTTGGGTQYF
few,-,TRBJ2-3,TRBV5-1,14,TGCGCCAGCAGTTTCGGTCCTAACACAGATACGCAGTATTTT,CASSFGPNTDTQYF
many,-,TRBJ1-2,TRBV7-8,16,TGTGCCAGCAGCTTTGGTGGTACGGGGTGGAGCTATGGCTACACCTTC,CASSFGGTGWSYGYTF
many,-,TRBJ2-3,TRBV20-1,15,TGCAGTGCTAGAGACAAAGATACTAGCACAGATACGCAGTATTTT,CSARDKDTSTDTQYF
many,-,TRBJ2-5,TRBV19,14,TGTGCCAGTAGTCGGTTGGATTCTGAGGAGACCCAGTACTTC,CASSRLDSEETQYF
-,-,TRBJ1-5,TRBV12-3/TRBV12-4,16,TGTGCCAGCAGTCTTTATACCGGGACCTTACGGCAGCCCCAGCATTTT,CASSLYTGTLRQPQHF
many,TRBD1,TRBJ1-4,TRBV7-9,15,TGTGCCAGCAGCAAAAGCGGGACAGGGGATGGAAAACTGTTTTTT,CASSKSGTGDGKLFF
many,-,TRBJ1-1,TRBV5-5,13,TGTGCCAGCAGCTTACCAGTGAACACTGAAGCTTTCTTT,CASSLPVNTEAFF
many,-,TRBJ2-5,TRBV7-9,16,TGTGCCAGCAGCTTAGTTCTGGGGCTGGTACAAGAGACCCAGTACTTC,CASSLVLGLVQETQYF
few,-,TRBJ1-6,TRBV6-2/TRBV6-3,13,TGTGCCAGCAGTAGAGGAAATAATTCACCCCTCCACTTT,CASSRGNNSPLHF
-,-,TRBJ1-4,TRBV9,16,TGTGCCAGCAGCCCGTGGACGGACACAACTAATGAAAAACTGTTTTTT,CASSPWTDTTNEKLFF
few,-,TRBJ1-6,TRBV5-1,16,TGCGCCAGCAGCCCCGGACAGCGGGTGGGGAATTCACCCCTCCACTTT,CASSPGQRVGNSPLHF
many,-,TRBJ1-1,TRBV14,15,TGTGCCAGCAGCCAAGATACGGACATGAACACTGAAGCTTTCTTT,CASSQDTDMNTEAFF
many,-,TRBJ2-3,TRBV14,15,TGTGCCAGCAGCCTTCAAACTAGTACCACAGATACGCAGTATTTT,CASSLQTSTTDTQYF
many,TRBD1,TRBJ1-4,TRBV24-1,16,TGTGCCACCAGTGATACCCGACAGGGCCATAATGAAAAACTGTTTTTT,CATSDTRQGHNEKLFF
many,TRBD1,TRBJ2-7,TRBV6-1,15,TGTGCCAGCAGTGAAAAGGGACAGGGGAACTACGAGCAGTACTTC,CASSEKGQGNYEQYF
-,TRBD2,TRBJ2-5,TRBV5-4,15,TGTGCCAGCAGCGAGGGACTAGCGGGACTGGGCGCCCAGTACTTC,CASSEGLAGLGAQYF
many,TRBD1,TRBJ2-1,TRBV20-1,16,TGCAGTGCTAGAGATGCGAGGACAGGGGGAATCGGGGAGCAGTTCTTC,CSARDARTGGIGEQFF
-,-,TRBJ1-6,TRBV9,14,TGTGCCAGCAGGCCAGATGGGAATAATTCACCCCTCCACTTT,CASRPDGNNSPLHF
-,TRBD2,TRBJ2-1,TRBV10-3,20,TGTGCCATCAGTGACCTGACCGGGACTAGCGGGAGGGGCTCCTACAATGAGCAGTTCTTC,CAISDLTGTSGRGSYNEQFF
many,TRBD2,TRBJ2-1,TRBV20-1,15,TGCAGTGCTAGCCCCCTAGCGGGAGAGTACAATGAGCAGTTCTTC,CSASPLAGEYNEQFF
many,TRBD2,TRBJ2-3,TRBV11-2,16,TGTGCCAGCAGCCCTACCAGCGGGAGACCCACAGATACGCAGTATTTT,CASSPTSGRPTDTQYF